The 19 T cell receptor beta chains presented below share a single source sample, sequenced in a study of blood T cell repertoires in COVID-19. The data were produced by immunoSEQ multiplex PCR, yet TCRdb's version contains in-frame clones alone and is incomplete. The data hold about 65,000 clones, with 65% to 85% observed a single time. The sequencing sample was made of peripheral blood. Receptor source: a human donor in a cohort sampled during active COVID-19.

The chain uses TRBV6-5 and TRBJ1-3; D might be TRBD1 (5 bases). The CDR3 sequence is 14 residues long. V dropped 6 bases and J dropped 0 bases, with 9 bases sitting between them. From germline, CDR1 is MNHEY and CDR2 SVGAGI. CDR3 residues: CASRIDSSGNTIYF. CDR3 DNA: TGTGCCAGCAGAATCGACAGCTCTGGAAACACCATATATTTT.

The CDR3 region is CASSIQGDQPQHF. The CDR3 coding sequence is TGTGCCAGCAGTATACAGGGAGACCAGCCCCAGCATTTT. This chain joins TRBV6-5 and TRBJ1-5; D is possibly TRBD1 (6 bases). The CDR3 contains 13 residues. The germline V and J ends were trimmed by 5 bases and 7 bases, with 12 bases remaining between them. Germline CDR1 MNHEY, CDR2 SVGAGI.

The chain employs TRBV5-1 and TRBJ2-3, with D maybe TRBD2 (5 bases). The V gene lost 0 bases and the J gene lost 2 bases, with 13 bases spanning the gap. Germline V lookup: CDR1 SGHRS, CDR2 YFSETQ. This CDR3 spans 16 amino acids. CDR3 residues: CASSLVERTPTDTQYF. The CDR3 DNA is TGCGCCAGCAGCTTGGTCGAGCGGACCCCCACAGATACGCAGTATTTT.

Here the CDR3 reads CASRLGLAGGTDTQYF. CDR3 sequence (DNA): TGTGCCAGCAGGTTGGGACTAGCGGGGGGCACAGATACGCAGTATTTT. The chain has TRBV4-2 and TRBJ2-3, with 14 bases fitting TRBD2. Per the germline V gene, CDR1 is LGHNA and CDR2 is YNFKEQ. The CDR3 has 16 residues. V shed 6 bases and J 1 base; nucleotides not matched to a gene: 3.

The chain uses TRBV9 and TRBJ2-5; D unclear. The CDR3 spans 15 residues. In germline, CDR1 is SGDLS, CDR2 YYNGEE. The V end was cut by 3 bases, the J end by 2 bases, with 14 bases between. As DNA, the CDR3 is TGTGCCAGCAGCGGACAACCTATTTTTCAAGAGACCCAGTACTTC. Its protein is CASSGQPIFQETQYF.

The chain carries TRBV12-3 or TRBV12-4 and TRBJ1-2; no definite D call. The CDR3 contains 12 residues. V dropped 3 bases and J dropped 7 bases, with 9 bases sitting between them. The chain's CDR3 is CASSLRVAGYTF. The CDR3 DNA follows: TGTGCCAGCAGTTTGAGGGTTGCTGGCTACACCTTC.

The chain joins TRBV5-6 to TRBJ1-6, with 8 bases that match TRBD1. CDR1 and CDR2 (germline): SGHDT, YYEEEE. CDR3 length: 18 residues. Germline trimming cut 2 bases from V and 7 bases from J; bases unmatched to any gene: 14. CDR3 in amino acids: CASSFSYVSGGPNSPLHF. The CDR3 DNA reads as TGTGCCAGCAGCTTCAGCTACGTATCAGGGGGCCCAAATTCACCCCTCCACTTT.

The chain is built from TRBV14 and TRBJ2-5; TRBD1 might be the D (6 bases). CDR1 SGHDN and CDR2 FVKESK come from the germline V gene. Trimming removed 2 bases from V and 5 bases from J, with 15 bases in between. This CDR3 region has 15 residues. The CDR3 region has the DNA TGTGCCAGCAGCCAATCGGGCAGGGGACGGGAGACCCAGTACTTC. Translation: CASSQSGRGRETQYF.

V gene TRBV7-2 combines with J gene TRBJ2-3; 9 bases fit TRBD2. V lost 5 bases and J lost 3; bases outside the gene matches: 6. Germline V gene lookup returns CDR1 SGHTA and CDR2 FQGNSA. CDR3 size: 15 residues. As DNA, the CDR3 is TGTGCCAGCAGCCCGAATAGCGGGAGAACAGATACGCAGTATTTT. It specifies CASSPNSGRTDTQYF.

The genes are TRBV12-3 or TRBV12-4 and TRBJ1-5; no firm D call. The CDR3 is made up of 13 amino acids. V lost 4 bases and J lost 3, with 7 bases in between. The CDR3, as DNA: TGTGCCAGCAGTTCCCAAATCAATCAGCCCCAGCATTTT. It specifies CASSSQINQPQHF.

There are a few counts of this clone. V is TRBV15 and J is TRBJ1-5; D is undetermined. Deletions cut 3 bases from V and 4 bases from J, with 13 bases between. The V gene's germline CDR1 is LNHNV and CDR2 YYDKDF (reference sequence). The CDR3 is 15 amino acids. The CDR3 nucleotides are TGTGCCACCAGCAGTATACCCGGTGGTAATCAGCCCCAGCATTTT. Its translation is CATSSIPGGNQPQHF.

V is TRBV2 and J is TRBJ1-2; 7 nucleotides agree with TRBD1. CDR1 and CDR2 from the germline V gene are SNHLY and FYNNEI. The CDR3 contains 16 residues. J gave up 4 bases and V 6 bases, and 14 bases lay outside the gene matches. Written as DNA, the CDR3 is TGTGCCAGCAGCCGAAGGGGACAGCCCACTTTCTATGGCTACACCTTC. It encodes CASSRRGQPTFYGYTF.

The chain has TRBV6-2 or TRBV6-3 and TRBJ1-5, with TRBD1 identical over 7 bases. Germline V gene lookup returns CDR1 MNHEY and CDR2 SVGEGT. V dropped 5 bases and J dropped 10; count of bases not matched to a gene: 8. This CDR3 region has 13 residues. The DNA for the CDR3 is TGTGCCAGCAGTGGGACAGCCTACTACCCCCAGCATTTT. Translated: CASSGTAYYPQHF.

This clone turned up a few times. The chain combines TRBV11-2 with TRBJ2-1, with a tentative D call TRBD1 (6 bases). CDR3 length equals 15 residues. Trimming stripped 2 bases from V and 0 bases from J, with 8 bases between. Per the germline V gene, CDR1 is SGHAT and CDR2 is FQNNGV. CDR3 DNA sequence: TGTGCCAGCAGCTTATCGGACAGCTCCTACAATGAGCAGTTCTTC. This codes for CASSLSDSSYNEQFF.

The rearrangement uses TRBV4-3 and TRBJ1-1; 10 nucleotides agree with TRBD1. The J segment lost 5 bases and the V segment lost 4 bases, leaving 10 bases of the junction unmatched. CDR1 and CDR2 from the germline V gene are LGHNA and YSLEER. The CDR3 consists of 16 residues. The CDR3 nucleotides are TGCGCCAGCAGCCCCCGGGACAGGGGATTTCAAACTGAAGCTTTCTTT. Protein product: CASSPRDRGFQTEAFF.

The chain couples TRBV12-3 or TRBV12-4 to TRBJ1-5; 8 bases fit TRBD1. This CDR3 has 12 residues. J was trimmed by 5 bases and V by 7 bases; bases with no gene match: 1. The CDR3 nucleotides are TGTGCCAGCACAGGGGGCCATCAGCCCCAGCATTTT. It translates to CASTGGHQPQHF.

This clone was seen a few times. This sequence joins TRBV5-4 and TRBJ1-3; D call uncertain. The CDR3 is 13 residues long. V shed 5 bases and J shed 1 base, with 7 bases lying between them. From germline, CDR1 is SGHNT and CDR2 YYREEE (reference sequence). For the CDR3, the DNA is TGTGCCAGCAGTCTGACATCTGGAAACACCATATATTTT. The encoded protein is CASSLTSGNTIYF.

This clone was recorded a few times. The chain couples TRBV18 to TRBJ2-7; D is unresolved. With 4 bases removed from V and 2 bases from J, the gap between germline ends came to 9 bases. CDR1 KGHSH and CDR2 LQKENI come from the germline V gene. CDR3 length: 13 amino acids. CDR3 in amino acids: CASSRAFPYEQYF. The CDR3 nucleotides are TGTGCCAGCTCACGAGCATTCCCCTACGAGCAGTACTTC. The whole variable domain, filled in from reference TRBV18 and TRBJ2-7, reads NAGVMQNPRHLVRRRGQEARLRCSPMKGHSHVYWYRQLPEEGLKFMVYLQKENIIDESGMPKERFSAEFPKEGPSILRIQQVVRGDSAAYFCASSRAFPYEQYFGPGTRLTVT.

The chain couples TRBV7-2 to TRBJ2-3; 15 nucleotides line up with TRBD2. In germline, CDR1 is SGHTA, CDR2 FQGNSA. The CDR3 loop spans 16 amino acids. The V gene end was trimmed by 5 bases and the J gene end by 6 bases; junction bases not matched to a gene: 6. The CDR3: CASSPGLAGGLDTQYF. CDR3 DNA: TGTGCCAGCAGCCCCGGACTAGCGGGGGGGCTGGATACGCAGTATTTT.